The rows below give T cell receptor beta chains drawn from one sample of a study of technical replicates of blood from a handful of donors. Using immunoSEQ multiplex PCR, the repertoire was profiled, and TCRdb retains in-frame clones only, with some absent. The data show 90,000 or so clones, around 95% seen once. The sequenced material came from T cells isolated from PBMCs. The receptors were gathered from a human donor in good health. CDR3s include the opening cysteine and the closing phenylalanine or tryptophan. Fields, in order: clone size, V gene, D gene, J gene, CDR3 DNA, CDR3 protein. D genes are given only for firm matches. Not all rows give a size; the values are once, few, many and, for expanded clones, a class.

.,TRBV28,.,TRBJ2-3,TGTGCCAGGGCGGACAGTATATGTAGCACAGATACGCAGTATTTT,CARADSICSTDTQYF
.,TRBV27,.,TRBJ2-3,TGTGCCAGCAGTCCTCAGGATGGTCAATGGGATACGCAGTATTTT,CASSPQDGQWDTQYF
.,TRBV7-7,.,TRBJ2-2,TGTGCTAGCAGCTTGGGGAGCACCGGGGAGCTGTTTTTT,CASSLGSTGELFF
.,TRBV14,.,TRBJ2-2,TGTGCCAGCAGCCAAGGGGGGGCCGGGGAGCTGTTTTTT,CASSQGGAGELFF
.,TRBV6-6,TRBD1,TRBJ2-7,TGTGCCAGCAGCAATGGACAGGGGGCCCACGAGCAGTACTTC,CASSNGQGAHEQYF
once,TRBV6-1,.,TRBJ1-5,TGTGCCAGCAGTGCGTTAAGGAGTCAGCCCCAGCATTTT,CASSALRSQPQHF
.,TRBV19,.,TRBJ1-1,TGTGCCAGTAACAGGCGGGCGGGGCCCAAGGGCACTGAAGCTTTCTTT,CASNRRAGPKGTEAFF
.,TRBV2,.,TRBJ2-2,TGTGCCAGCGTACAGTACACCGGGGAGCTGTTTTTT,CASVQYTGELFF
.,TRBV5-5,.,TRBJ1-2,TGTGCCAGCAGCTTGGAACAGGGAAGCTATGGCTACACCTTC,CASSLEQGSYGYTF
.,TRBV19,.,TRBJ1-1,TGTGCCAGTAAGGACGGGGGGACTGAAGCTTTCTTT,CASKDGGTEAFF
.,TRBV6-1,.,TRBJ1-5,TGTGCCAGCAGTGTTCAGAGCAATCAGCCCCAGCATTTT,CASSVQSNQPQHF
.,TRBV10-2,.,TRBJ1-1,TGCGCCAGCGGGGGCCTGACAGTTCGGGACGCTGAAGCTTTCTTT,CASGGLTVRDAEAFF